One sample yielded the 14 T cell receptor beta chains listed below, sequenced in a study of cytomegalovirus exposure and HLA in healthy donors. The PCR made use of 60 Vbeta and 13 Jbeta primers. Repertoires were generated with immunoSEQ multiplex PCR, while TCRdb's copy carries only in-frame clones and drops some. The table lists about 100,000 clones, about 79% of them singletons. The specimen was PBMCs. These receptors originate from a female donor in good health and CMV-seropositive.

The rearrangement uses TRBV5-4 and TRBJ1-1, with 10 bases matching TRBD1. This CDR3 region has 14 residues. Germline trimming cut 3 bases from V and 4 bases from J; bases unmatched to any gene: 3. Germline assignment: CDR1 SGHNT and CDR2 YYREEE (reference sequence). The CDR3 coding sequence is TGTGCCAGCAGCTCCGGGACAGGGGTCACTGAAGCTTTCTTT. Protein product: CASSSGTGVTEAFF.

This chain connects TRBV28 to TRBJ1-1; D is undetermined. CDR1 and CDR2 from the germline V gene are MDHEN and SYDVKM. V lost 4 bases and J 8 bases, leaving 11 bases between the germline ends. The length of the CDR3 is 12 residues. CDR3 sequence (DNA): TGTGCCAGCAGTTATCCCAGAAGAGAAGCTTTCTTT. This codes for CASSYPRREAFF.

This clone was seen once. The chain recombines TRBV2 with TRBJ2-2; 9 nucleotides agree with TRBD2. In germline, CDR1 is SNHLY, CDR2 FYNNEI. V shed 6 bases and J 5 bases; nucleotides not matched to a gene: 7. The CDR3 has 15 residues. CDR3 bases: TGTGCCAGCAGACCGGGACTAGCAGCGACCGGGGAGCTGTTTTTT. This codes for CASRPGLAATGELFF. Drawing the rest from reference TRBV2 and TRBJ2-2, the complete variable domain is EPEVTQTPSHQVTQMGQEVILRCVPISNHLYFYWYRQILGQKVEFLVSFYNNEISEKSEIFDDQFSVERPDGSNFTLKIRSTKLEDSAMYFCASRPGLAATGELFFGEGSRLTVL.

The chain is built from TRBV5-1 and TRBJ2-7, with D possibly being TRBD2 (5 bases). The V gene's germline CDR1 is SGHRS and CDR2 YFSETQ. Trimming took 4 bases from V and 3 from J, leaving 14 bases between them. The CDR3 is 14 residues long. DNA of the CDR3: TGCGCCAGCAGCGGCGCTGGGAGCCTCTACGAGCAGTACTTC. Protein product: CASSGAGSLYEQYF.

The V and J genes are TRBV7-2 and TRBJ2-3; TRBD1 matches at 9 bases. This CDR3 region has 15 residues. V was pared by 4 bases and J by 7 bases, with 9 bases of the junction left unmatched. Germline V gives CDR1 SGHTA, CDR2 FQGNSA. Written as DNA, the CDR3 is TGTGCCAGCAGCTCCGGGACAGGGCCCTCCAATACGCAGTATTTT. Translated: CASSSGTGPSNTQYF. Variable domain in full (rest from reference TRBV7-2 and TRBJ2-3): GAGVSQSPSNKVTEKGKDVELRCDPISGHTALYWYRQSLGQGLEFLIYFQGNSAPDKSGLPSDRFSAERTGGSVSTLTIQRTQQEDSAVYLCASSSGTGPSNTQYFGPGTRLTVL.

V is TRBV27 and J is TRBJ1-6, with D hard to call. The CDR3 totals 13 residues. In germline, CDR1 is MNHEY, CDR2 SMNVEV (reference sequence). Trimming left V 7 bases short and J 9 bases short, with 13 bases between. The CDR3 bases are TGTGCCAGCAAGTCCCTAGAATCTTCACCCCTCCACTTT. Translating it yields CASKSLESSPLHF.

V gene TRBV2 combines with J gene TRBJ1-3, with D possibly being TRBD1 (5 bases). Trimming took 7 bases from V and 7 from J, leaving 14 bases between them. Germline lookup yields CDR1 SNHLY and CDR2 FYNNEI. The CDR3 runs 13 residues. The CDR3 DNA reads TGTGCCAGCACCCCCCTGGGGGGGAACACCATATATTTT. Its protein is CASTPLGGNTIYF.

V gene TRBV7-9 combines with J gene TRBJ1-4; D is perhaps TRBD1 (5 bases). The CDR3 covers 18 residues. In germline, CDR1 is SEHNR, CDR2 FQNEAQ (reference sequence). The germline V and J ends were trimmed by 10 bases and 6 bases, with 30 bases remaining between them. CDR3 DNA sequence: TGTGCCACCCGATTACCCCCGGACGACATCAAAGGGGATGAAAAACTGTTTTTT. Translated: CATRLPPDDIKGDEKLFF.

This clone was counted a few times. The V call is TRBV4-3, the J call TRBJ1-2, with a weak D call TRBD1 (5 bases). CDR1 LGHNA and CDR2 YSLEER come from the germline V gene. Trimming pared 0 bases from V and 8 bases from J, leaving 28 bases between. The CDR3 contains 19 residues. The CDR3 nucleotides read TGCGCCAGCAGCCAAGATCTTGGTGGACACAGCTCAAACCCAGACGGCTACACCTTC. Its protein is CASSQDLGGHSSNPDGYTF.

The chain is built from TRBV19 and TRBJ1-4, with a possible D match to TRBD1 (5 bases). V dropped 4 bases and J dropped 4 bases, with 16 bases sitting between them. The CDR3 is 16 amino acids. Germline V lookup: CDR1 LNHDA, CDR2 SQIVND (reference sequence). Written as DNA, the CDR3 is TGTGCCAGTAGTAGAGACCTGACAGTGGGTAATGAAAAACTGTTTTTT. Protein: CASSRDLTVGNEKLFF. Looking up the rest from reference TRBV19 and TRBJ1-4 gives the full variable domain: DGGITQSPKYLFRKEGQNVTLSCEQNLNHDAMYWYRQDPGQGLRLIYYSQIVNDFQKGDIAEGYSVSREKKESFPLTVTSAQKNPTAFYLCASSRDLTVGNEKLFFGSGTQLSVL.

The V gene is TRBV5-1, the J gene TRBJ2-3, with 16 bases identical to TRBD2. Looked up from germline, CDR1 is SGHRS and CDR2 is YFSETQ. After removal of 3 bases from V and 6 bases from J, the junction contained 7 bases not matched to a gene. This CDR3 has 17 amino acids. The CDR3 DNA follows: TGCGCCAGCAGCTCGGGACTAGCGGGAGGGCCGAAGGATACGCAGTATTTT. Residues: CASSSGLAGGPKDTQYF.

This clone was seen only once. In nucleotides, the CDR3 is TGTGCCAGCAGCGTGACTAGCTCTGGGGCCAACGTCCTGACTTTC. Translation: CASSVTSSGANVLTF. The chain employs TRBV9 and TRBJ2-6; TRBD2 might be the D (6 bases). With 2 bases removed from V and 0 bases from J, the gap between germline ends came to 6 bases. Germline V gene data show CDR1 as SGDLS and CDR2 as YYNGEE. The CDR3 has 15 residues.

This clone was counted a few times. V usage is TRBV19 and J usage is TRBJ1-5; no firm D call. The CDR3 is 13 amino acids. Between the trimmed V and J ends, which lost 1 base and 12 bases, there was a span of 13 bases. Germline CDR1 reads LNHDA; CDR2 reads SQIVND (reference sequence). The CDR3 loop reads CASSIVGGRRQHF. CDR3 DNA: TGTGCCAGTAGTATAGTCGGCGGCCGGCGCCAGCATTTT.

The chain recombines TRBV6-1 with TRBJ2-7; 8 bases line up with TRBD1. The V segment lost 0 bases and the J segment 0 bases; nucleotides outside the gene matches: 4. The germline V gene has CDR1 MNHNS and CDR2 SASEGT. The CDR3 has 16 residues. CDR3 protein: CASSEAGTGSSYEQYF. The CDR3 nucleotides are TGTGCCAGCAGTGAAGCCGGGACAGGAAGCTCCTACGAGCAGTACTTC.